The sequence of this TCR beta chain was determined in a study of T-cell memory formation after mild COVID-19. Study-level background: The study found TCR clusters largely donor specific.

This clonotype came up a few times. MiXCR, run by TCRdb on the 5' RACE reads, gives a single entry per CDR3 protein. The sample has just under 350,000 distinct CDR3 sequences, 10% to 15% seen once. The sequence came from a man younger than 35 who had mild COVID-19 (a few samples of this study predate the infection). Cell type and time point are not known. Specimen: PBMCs or a T cell subset sorted from them (not recorded which).

The CDR3 reads CASSQVAAGGPGEQFF. CDR3 in DNA: TGCGCCAGCAGCCAAGTGGCGGCGGGGGGGCCCGGTGAGCAGTTCTTC. The chain uses TRBV4-1 and TRBJ2-1; 9 bases align to TRBD2. CDR3 length: 16 residues. Germline V gene lookup returns CDR1 MGHRA and CDR2 YSYEKL. J gave up 9 bases and V 1 base, and 10 bases lay outside the gene matches.